This T cell receptor (beta chain) was identified in a study of blood T cell repertoires in COVID-19. Study overall: The study drew acute and convalescent COVID-19 samples from the United States, Italy and Spain.

In the authors' workflow: How many nucleated cells were present was estimated from reference gene primer amplification. Libraries were prepared by immunoSEQ multiplex PCR; TCRdb keeps only in-frame clonotypes and omits some of them. Clone size and the V and J calls come from that table; the DNA yielded D and trimming. The sample shows approximately 350,000 clones, 86% of them seen only once. The germline V gene encodes CDR1 MGHRA and CDR2 YSYEKL. CDR3 size: 15 residues. The V gene end was trimmed by 4 bases and the J gene end by 3 bases; junction bases not matched to a gene: 7. The specimen was peripheral blood. The TCR was taken from a woman aged 60 to 75 with COVID-19, enrolled during active disease. The gene calls are TRBV4-1 and TRBJ2-5; 8 nucleotides align to TRBD1. The CDR3 region has the DNA TGCGCCAGCAGCCGAACCGGGACAGGAAAAGAGACCCAGTACTTC. This encodes CASSRTGTGKETQYF.